A selection of T cell receptor beta chains follows, all from one sample in a study of identical twins. TCRdb re-called the 5' RACE reads with MiXCR, one entry per CDR3 protein. The sample holds some 1,700,000 distinct CDR3 sequences; less than 35% are singletons and the top ten take around 0.3%. Sequencing was done on a sample of cord blood. These receptors came from a newborn girl in good health. CDR3s leave out the opening cysteine and the closing phenylalanine or tryptophan. Each record gives: CDR3 protein, V gene.

CDR3 protein: ASSPRLAGEKNIQY; V gene: TRBV5-6
CDR3 protein: ASREGPQGRGDTQY; V gene: TRBV9
CDR3 protein: ASTLLGRTSGSTDTQY; V gene: TRBV6-1
CDR3 protein: ASSLAPSGRETQY; V gene: TRBV11-1
CDR3 protein: ASSPPGLAGVVDTQY; V gene: TRBV7-2
CDR3 protein: ASSHAAGSSYEQY; V gene: TRBV19
CDR3 protein: ASSQQTERENINEQF; V gene: TRBV4-1
CDR3 protein: ASSSGQGSDTQY; V gene: TRBV5-1
CDR3 protein: ASMQGNNYGYT; V gene: TRBV7-8
CDR3 protein: SVELKGTEAF; V gene: TRBV29-1
CDR3 protein: ASSQGPGPNYGYT; V gene: TRBV3-1
CDR3 protein: ASSHPGGGELF; V gene: TRBV4-2
CDR3 protein: ASRRRDYPNYGYT; V gene: TRBV12-3/TRBV12-4
CDR3 protein: SARGFGQGAEGYT; V gene: TRBV20-1
CDR3 protein: ASSRRLAFNEQF; V gene: TRBV27
CDR3 protein: SARDGRGASSYNSPLH; V gene: TRBV20-1
CDR3 protein: SARRPGGSGYT; V gene: TRBV20-1
CDR3 protein: ASRPQGSKNIQY; V gene: TRBV6-2/TRBV6-3
CDR3 protein: SARGRRGNQPQH; V gene: TRBV20-1
CDR3 protein: ASSLTPTLGVGYEQY; V gene: TRBV7-9
CDR3 protein: ASSLDRGTGGTNTGELF; V gene: TRBV11-2
CDR3 protein: ASSEERDHELYGYT; V gene: TRBV6-1
CDR3 protein: ASSQVGQSYEQY; V gene: TRBV4-1
CDR3 protein: ASSSSGRTIPEQY; V gene: TRBV27
CDR3 protein: SAQNPSGGPHNEQF; V gene: TRBV20-1
CDR3 protein: ASRLAGHHNQPQH; V gene: TRBV5-4
CDR3 protein: SARDRQGSYSNQPQH; V gene: TRBV20-1
CDR3 protein: ASTPTGGRHNEQF; V gene: TRBV27
CDR3 protein: ASSPKTGGTDTQY; V gene: TRBV7-8
CDR3 protein: ASSLAGRNYNERF; V gene: TRBV5-1
CDR3 protein: ASSSPILAKNIQY; V gene: TRBV12-3/TRBV12-4
CDR3 protein: ASSPPRHSTGELF; V gene: TRBV4-2
CDR3 protein: ATSDRGDYGYT; V gene: TRBV10-3
CDR3 protein: ASSQDGSSLLPSQGKGTGELF; V gene: TRBV4-1
CDR3 protein: ASSRIGGRMEKLF; V gene: TRBV12-3/TRBV12-4
CDR3 protein: ASSFAFLFGVVETQY; V gene: TRBV5-6
CDR3 protein: SAISTSGTSGIRSYNEQF; V gene: TRBV20-1
CDR3 protein: ATSREGHHYEQY; V gene: TRBV15
CDR3 protein: SERRRNDYT; V gene: TRBV20-1
CDR3 protein: ASQATSGGRETQY; V gene: TRBV12-3/TRBV12-4
CDR3 protein: ASSLRPRENLAVNEQF; V gene: TRBV27
CDR3 protein: SVGRGPGQPQH; V gene: TRBV29-1
CDR3 protein: ASSFHRYEQY; V gene: TRBV28
CDR3 protein: ASSPPGQQETQY; V gene: TRBV18
CDR3 protein: ASRQENINYGYT; V gene: TRBV18
CDR3 protein: ASSLIQGTYEQY; V gene: TRBV5-1
CDR3 protein: ASSSLGGPSTDTQY; V gene: TRBV28
CDR3 protein: ASSLEGLAGGLAKNIQY; V gene: TRBV13